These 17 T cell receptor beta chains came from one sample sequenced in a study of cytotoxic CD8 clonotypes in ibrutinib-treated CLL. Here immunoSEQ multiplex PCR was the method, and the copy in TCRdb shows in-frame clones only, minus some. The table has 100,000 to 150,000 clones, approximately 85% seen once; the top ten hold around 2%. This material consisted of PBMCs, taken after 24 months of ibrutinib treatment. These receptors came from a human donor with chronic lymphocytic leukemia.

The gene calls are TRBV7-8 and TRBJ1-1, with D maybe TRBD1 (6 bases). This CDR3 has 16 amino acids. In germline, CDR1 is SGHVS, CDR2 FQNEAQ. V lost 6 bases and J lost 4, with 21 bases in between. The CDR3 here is CASRPTGRGGGTEAFF. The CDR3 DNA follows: TGTGCCAGCAGACCTACCGGCCGGGGAGGGGGCACTGAAGCTTTCTTT.

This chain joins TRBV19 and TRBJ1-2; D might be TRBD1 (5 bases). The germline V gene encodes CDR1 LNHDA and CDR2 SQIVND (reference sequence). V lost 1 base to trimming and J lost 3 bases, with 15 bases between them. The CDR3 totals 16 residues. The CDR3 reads CASSIAQGGAHYGYTF. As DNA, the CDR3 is TGTGCCAGTAGTATAGCCCAGGGAGGGGCTCACTATGGCTACACCTTC. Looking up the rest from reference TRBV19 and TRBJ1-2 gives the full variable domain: DGGITQSPKYLFRKEGQNVTLSCEQNLNHDAMYWYRQDPGQGLRLIYYSQIVNDFQKGDIAEGYSVSREKKESFPLTVTSAQKNPTAFYLCASSIAQGGAHYGYTFGSGTRLTVV.

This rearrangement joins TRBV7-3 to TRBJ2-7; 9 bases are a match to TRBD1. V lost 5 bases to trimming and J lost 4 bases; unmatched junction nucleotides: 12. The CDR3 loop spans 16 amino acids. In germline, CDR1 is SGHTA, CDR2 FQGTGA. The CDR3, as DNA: TGTGCCAGCAGCACGCATCCGGGACAGGGATTTTACGAGCAGTACTTC. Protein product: CASSTHPGQGFYEQYF. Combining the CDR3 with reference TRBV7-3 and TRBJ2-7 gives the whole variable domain GAGVSQTPSNKVTEKGKYVELRCDPISGHTALYWYRQSLGQGPEFLIYFQGTGAADDSGLPNDRFFAVRPEGSVSTLKIQRTERGDSAVYLCASSTHPGQGFYEQYFGPGTRLTVT.

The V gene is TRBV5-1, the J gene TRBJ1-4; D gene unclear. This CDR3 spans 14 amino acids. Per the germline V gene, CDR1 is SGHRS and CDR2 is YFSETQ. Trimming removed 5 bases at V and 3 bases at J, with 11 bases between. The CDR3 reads CASSPQTSNEKLFF. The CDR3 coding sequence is TGCGCCAGCAGTCCGCAGACTTCTAATGAAAAACTGTTTTTT.

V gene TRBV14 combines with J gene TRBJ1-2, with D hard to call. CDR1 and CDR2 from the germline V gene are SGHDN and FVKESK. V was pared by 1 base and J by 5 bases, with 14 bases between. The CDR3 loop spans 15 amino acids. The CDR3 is CASSQAVGVRYGYTF. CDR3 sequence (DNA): TGTGCCAGCAGCCAAGCTGTCGGGGTCCGATATGGCTACACCTTC.

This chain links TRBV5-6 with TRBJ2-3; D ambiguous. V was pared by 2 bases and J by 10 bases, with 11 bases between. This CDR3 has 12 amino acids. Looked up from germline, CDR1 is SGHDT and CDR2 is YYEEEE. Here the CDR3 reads CASSFPPAAQYF. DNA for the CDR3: TGTGCCAGCAGCTTTCCCCCCGCTGCGCAGTATTTT.

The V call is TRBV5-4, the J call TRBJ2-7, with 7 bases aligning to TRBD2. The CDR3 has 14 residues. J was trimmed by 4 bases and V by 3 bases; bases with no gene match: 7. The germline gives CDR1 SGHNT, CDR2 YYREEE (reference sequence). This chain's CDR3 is CASSSTSPYYEQYF. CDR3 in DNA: TGTGCCAGCAGCTCGACTAGCCCGTATTACGAGCAGTACTTC.

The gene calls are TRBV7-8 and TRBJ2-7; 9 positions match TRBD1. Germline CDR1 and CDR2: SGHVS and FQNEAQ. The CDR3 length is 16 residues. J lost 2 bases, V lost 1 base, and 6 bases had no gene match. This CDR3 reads CASSLVNRGLTYEQYF. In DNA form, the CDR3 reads TGTGCCAGCAGCTTAGTGAACAGGGGGCTGACCTACGAGCAGTACTTC.

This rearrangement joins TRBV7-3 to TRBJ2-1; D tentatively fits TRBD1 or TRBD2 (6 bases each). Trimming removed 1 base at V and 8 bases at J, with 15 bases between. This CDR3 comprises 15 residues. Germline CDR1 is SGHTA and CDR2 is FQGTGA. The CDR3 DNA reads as TGTGCCAGCAGCTTAAATCCGGGGGCGTTGTATGAGCAGTTCTTC. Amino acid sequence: CASSLNPGALYEQFF.

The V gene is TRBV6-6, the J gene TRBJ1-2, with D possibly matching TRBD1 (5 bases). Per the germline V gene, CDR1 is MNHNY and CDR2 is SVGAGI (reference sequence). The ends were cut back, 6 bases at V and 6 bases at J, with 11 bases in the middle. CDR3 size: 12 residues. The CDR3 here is CASSPQGNGYTF. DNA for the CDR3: TGTGCCAGCAGCCCCCAGGGTAATGGCTACACCTTC.

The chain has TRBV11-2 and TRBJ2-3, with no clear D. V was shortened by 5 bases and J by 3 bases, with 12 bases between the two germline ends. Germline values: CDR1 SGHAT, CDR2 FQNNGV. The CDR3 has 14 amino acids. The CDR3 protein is CASSPGGFTDTQYF. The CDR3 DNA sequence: TGTGCCAGCAGCCCAGGTGGTTTTACAGATACGCAGTATTTT.

The CDR3, as DNA: TGTGCCAGCAGCCCTGGGACAGGAAAGGGGGAGGGCAAAAACATTCAGTACTTC. It codes for CASSPGTGKGEGKNIQYF. This chain joins TRBV7-7 and TRBJ2-4; perhaps TRBD1 as D (8 bases). The CDR3 sequence is 18 residues long. Trimming took 5 bases from V and 3 from J, leaving 23 bases between them. Germline assignment: CDR1 SSHAT and CDR2 FNYEAQ (reference sequence). Looking up the rest from reference TRBV7-7 and TRBJ2-4 gives the full variable domain: GAGVSQSPRYKVTKRGQDVTLRCDPISSHATLYWYQQALGQGPEFLTYFNYEAQPDKSGLPSDRFSAERPEGSISTLTIQRTEQRDSAMYRCASSPGTGKGEGKNIQYFGAGTRLSVL.

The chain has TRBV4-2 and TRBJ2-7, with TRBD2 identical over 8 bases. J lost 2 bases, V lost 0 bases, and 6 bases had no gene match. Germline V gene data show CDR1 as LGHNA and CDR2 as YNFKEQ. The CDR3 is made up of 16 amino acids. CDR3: CASSQEIAGPAYEQYF. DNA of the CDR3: TGTGCCAGCAGCCAAGAGATAGCGGGACCCGCCTACGAGCAGTACTTC.

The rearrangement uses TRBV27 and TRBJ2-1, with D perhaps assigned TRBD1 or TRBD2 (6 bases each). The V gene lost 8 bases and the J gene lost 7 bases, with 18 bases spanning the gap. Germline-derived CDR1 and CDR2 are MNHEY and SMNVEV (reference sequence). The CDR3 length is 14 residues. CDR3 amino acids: CASGRGAGMNEQFF. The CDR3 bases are TGTGCCAGCGGTAGGGGGGCCGGTATGAATGAGCAGTTCTTC.

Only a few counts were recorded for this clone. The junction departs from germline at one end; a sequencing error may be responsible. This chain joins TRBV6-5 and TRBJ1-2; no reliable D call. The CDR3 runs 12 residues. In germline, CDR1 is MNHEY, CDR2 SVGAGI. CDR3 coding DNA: TGCGCTGTTCGACCTCCGAACTATGGCTACACCTTC. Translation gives CAVRPPNYGYTF.

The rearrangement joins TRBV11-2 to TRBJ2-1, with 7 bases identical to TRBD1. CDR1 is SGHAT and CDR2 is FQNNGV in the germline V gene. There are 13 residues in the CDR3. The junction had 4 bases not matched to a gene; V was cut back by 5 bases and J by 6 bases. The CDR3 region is CASSLGTVNEQFF. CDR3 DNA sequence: TGTGCCAGCAGCCTCGGGACAGTCAATGAGCAGTTCTTC.

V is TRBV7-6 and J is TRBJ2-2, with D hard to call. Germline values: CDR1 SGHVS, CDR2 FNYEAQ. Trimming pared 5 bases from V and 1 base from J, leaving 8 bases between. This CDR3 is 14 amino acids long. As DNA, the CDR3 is TGTGCCAGCAGCCTAATACAGAACACCGGGGAGCTGTTTTTT. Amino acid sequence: CASSLIQNTGELFF.